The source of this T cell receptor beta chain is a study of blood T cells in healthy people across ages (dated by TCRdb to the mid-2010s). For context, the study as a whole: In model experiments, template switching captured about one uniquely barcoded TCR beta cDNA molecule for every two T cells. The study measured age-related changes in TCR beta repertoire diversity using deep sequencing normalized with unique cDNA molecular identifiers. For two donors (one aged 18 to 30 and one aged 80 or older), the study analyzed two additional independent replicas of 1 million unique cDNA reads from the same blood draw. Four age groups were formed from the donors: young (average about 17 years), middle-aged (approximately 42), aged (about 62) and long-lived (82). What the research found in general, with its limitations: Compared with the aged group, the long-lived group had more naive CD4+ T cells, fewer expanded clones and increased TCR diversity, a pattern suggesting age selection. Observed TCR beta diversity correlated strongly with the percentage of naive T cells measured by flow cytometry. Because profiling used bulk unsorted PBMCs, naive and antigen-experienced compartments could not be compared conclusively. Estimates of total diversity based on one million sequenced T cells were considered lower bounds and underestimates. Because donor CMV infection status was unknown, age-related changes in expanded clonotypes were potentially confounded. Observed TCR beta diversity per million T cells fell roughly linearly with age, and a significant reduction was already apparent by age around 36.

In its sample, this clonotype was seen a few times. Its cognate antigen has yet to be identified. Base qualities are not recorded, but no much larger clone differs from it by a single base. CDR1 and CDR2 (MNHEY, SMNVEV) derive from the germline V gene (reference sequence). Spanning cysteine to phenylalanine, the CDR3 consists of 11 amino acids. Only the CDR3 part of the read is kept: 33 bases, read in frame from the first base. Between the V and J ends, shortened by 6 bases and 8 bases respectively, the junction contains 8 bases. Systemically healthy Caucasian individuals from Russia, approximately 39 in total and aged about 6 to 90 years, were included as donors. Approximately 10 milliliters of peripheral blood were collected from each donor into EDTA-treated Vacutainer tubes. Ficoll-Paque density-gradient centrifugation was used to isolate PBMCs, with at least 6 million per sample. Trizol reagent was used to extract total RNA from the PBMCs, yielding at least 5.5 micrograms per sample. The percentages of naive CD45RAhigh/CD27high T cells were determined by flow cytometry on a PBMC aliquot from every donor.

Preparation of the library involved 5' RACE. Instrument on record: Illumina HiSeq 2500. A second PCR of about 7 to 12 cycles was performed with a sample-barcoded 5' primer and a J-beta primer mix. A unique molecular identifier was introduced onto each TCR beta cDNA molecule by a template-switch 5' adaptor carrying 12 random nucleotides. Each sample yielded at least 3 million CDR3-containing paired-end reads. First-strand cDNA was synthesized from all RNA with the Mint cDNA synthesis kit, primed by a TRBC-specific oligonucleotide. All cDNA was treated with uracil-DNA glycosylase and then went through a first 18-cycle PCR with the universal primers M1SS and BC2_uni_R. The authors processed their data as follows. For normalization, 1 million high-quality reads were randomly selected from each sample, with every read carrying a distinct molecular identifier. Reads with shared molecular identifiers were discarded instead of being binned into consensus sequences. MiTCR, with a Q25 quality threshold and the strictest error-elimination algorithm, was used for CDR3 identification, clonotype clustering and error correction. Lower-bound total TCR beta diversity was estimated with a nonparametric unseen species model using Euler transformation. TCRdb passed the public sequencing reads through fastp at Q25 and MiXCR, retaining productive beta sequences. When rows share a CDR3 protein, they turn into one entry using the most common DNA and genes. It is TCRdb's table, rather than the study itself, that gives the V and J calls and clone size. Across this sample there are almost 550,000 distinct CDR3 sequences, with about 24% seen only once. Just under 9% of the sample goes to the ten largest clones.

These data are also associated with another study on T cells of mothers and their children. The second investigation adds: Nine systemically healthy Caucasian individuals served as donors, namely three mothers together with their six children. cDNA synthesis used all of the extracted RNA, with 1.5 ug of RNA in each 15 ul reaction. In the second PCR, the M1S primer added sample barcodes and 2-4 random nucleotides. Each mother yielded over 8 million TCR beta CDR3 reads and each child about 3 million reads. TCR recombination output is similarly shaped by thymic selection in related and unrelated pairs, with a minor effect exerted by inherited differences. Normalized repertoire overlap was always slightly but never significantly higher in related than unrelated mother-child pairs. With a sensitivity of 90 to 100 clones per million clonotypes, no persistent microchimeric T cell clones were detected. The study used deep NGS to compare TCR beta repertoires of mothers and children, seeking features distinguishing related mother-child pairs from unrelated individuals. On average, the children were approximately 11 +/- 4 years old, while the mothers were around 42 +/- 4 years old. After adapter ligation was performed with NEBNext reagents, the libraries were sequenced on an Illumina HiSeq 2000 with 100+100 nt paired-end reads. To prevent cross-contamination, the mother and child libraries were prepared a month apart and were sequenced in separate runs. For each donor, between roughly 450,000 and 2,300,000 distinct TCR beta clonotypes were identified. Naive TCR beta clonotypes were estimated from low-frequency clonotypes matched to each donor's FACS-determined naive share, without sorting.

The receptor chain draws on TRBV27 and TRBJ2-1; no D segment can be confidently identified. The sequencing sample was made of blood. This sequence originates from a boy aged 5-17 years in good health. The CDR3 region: CASSTFDEQFF. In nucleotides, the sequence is TGTGCCAGCAGCACCTTTGATGAGCAGTTCTTC.